A selection of T cell receptor beta chains follows, all from one sample in a study of neurological immune-mediated disorders. TCRdb itself ran the 5' RACE reads through MiXCR, one entry per CDR3 protein. The repertoire holds fewer than 40,000 distinct CDR3 sequences, around 4.5% seen once, with about 21% in the top ten. Sequencing used PBMCs. Every receptor here comes from a man younger than 35 in good health. Both conserved end residues are part of each CDR3. D genes are given only for firm matches. Expanded clones are given a class, and other clones once, few, many or no size at all.

TRBV20-1	TRBD1	TRBJ1-6	few	15	TGCAGTGCTAGACAATCCGGGACAGCGAATTCACCCCTCCACTTT	CSARQSGTANSPLHF
TRBV27	NA	TRBJ2-5	many	14	TGTGCCAGCAGTTTATTTGTGGGGGGAGAGACCCAGTACTTC	CASSLFVGGETQYF
TRBV7-2	TRBD1	TRBJ2-1	many	15	TGTGCCAGCAGCTTAGCGGACAGGGGACACAATGAGCAGTTCTTC	CASSLADRGHNEQFF
TRBV14	NA	TRBJ2-2	many	14	TGTGCCAGCAGCCCCCAGGGAAGCACCGGGGAGCTGTTTTTT	CASSPQGSTGELFF
TRBV3-1	NA	TRBJ1-4	many	12	TGTGCCAGCAGCCAACATAATGAAAAACTGTTTTTT	CASSQHNEKLFF
TRBV29-1	NA	TRBJ1-1	many	13	TGCAGCGTTTGCAGCGAGGGTAGGACTGAAGCTTTCTTT	CSVCSEGRTEAFF
TRBV6-1	NA	TRBJ1-1	many	12	TGTGCCAGCAGTCAGCCTAACACTGAAGCTTTCTTT	CASSQPNTEAFF
TRBV20-1	NA	TRBJ2-7	many	13	TGCAGTGCTAGTTTGGGCCAATCCTACGAGCAGTACTTC	CSASLGQSYEQYF
TRBV5-1	NA	TRBJ1-3	many	17	TGCGCCAGCGCCTCCGGGGCAGGGGCGAACTCTGGAAACACCATATATTTT	CASASGAGANSGNTIYF
TRBV4-2	TRBD2	TRBJ2-7	once	15	TGTGCCAGCAGCCAAGGGACTAGGGCTTTTGACGAGCAGTACTTC	CASSQGTRAFDEQYF
TRBV27	NA	TRBJ1-5	many	15	TGTGCCAGCAGTTTATTACCCATGGGGGGGAGGCCCCAGCATTTT	CASSLLPMGGRPQHF
TRBV6-5	NA	TRBJ2-1	many	13	TGTGCCAGCAGTTACTCGATAAGGAATGAGCAGTTCTTC	CASSYSIRNEQFF
TRBV6-5	NA	TRBJ1-2	many	12	TGTGCCAGCAGTTACCGTAACTATGGCTACACCTTC	CASSYRNYGYTF
TRBV20-1	TRBD1	TRBJ1-1	many	14	TGCAGTGCTCTCCCCGGGACAGTGAACACTGAAGCTTTCTTT	CSALPGTVNTEAFF
TRBV4-3	NA	TRBJ2-7	many	15	TGCGCCAGCAGCCAAGAGGCAGGGGTCCCCTACGAGCAGTACTTC	CASSQEAGVPYEQYF
TRBV3-1	NA	TRBJ2-3	many	13	TGTGCCAGCAGCCCCGACCTAGGGGATACGCAGTATTTT	CASSPDLGDTQYF
TRBV2	NA	TRBJ2-3	NA	13	TGTGCCAGCAGGACAACGCCCGCAGATACGCAGTATTTT	CASRTTPADTQYF
TRBV11-2	NA	TRBJ1-2	many	15	TGTGCCAGCAGCTTAGTCCAGGGCGGCGGCTATGGCTACACCTTC	CASSLVQGGGYGYTF
TRBV20-1	NA	TRBJ1-2	many	11	TGCAGTGCTAGCGAGGGCTATGGCTACACCTTC	CSASEGYGYTF
TRBV3-1	NA	TRBJ2-7	many	14	TGTGCCAGCACCAAGGGGGGCAGCTCCTACGAGCAGTACTTC	CASTKGGSSYEQYF
TRBV20-1	NA	TRBJ1-4	many	17	TGCAGTGCTAGCGACATTATATCAGGCTCGGGTAGTGAAAAACTGTTTTTT	CSASDIISGSGSEKLFF
TRBV5-1	TRBD2	TRBJ2-1	many	14	TGCGCCAGCAACATCGGCGGGGGAAGCAATGAGCAGTTCTTC	CASNIGGGSNEQFF
TRBV6-5	NA	TRBJ1-2	many	13	TGTGCCAGCAGTTACCAAGGACTTTATGGCTACACCTTC	CASSYQGLYGYTF
TRBV6-5	NA	TRBJ2-3	NA	14	TGTGCCAGCAGTTCCACGTCTCGAACAGATACGCAGTATTTT	CASSSTSRTDTQYF
TRBV2	NA	TRBJ2-1	many	15	TGTGCCAGCAGTGAGGGGGATAGCCCCCTCAATGAGCAGTTCTTC	CASSEGDSPLNEQFF
TRBV7-9	NA	TRBJ2-7	many	15	TGTGCCAGCAGCTTAGAGGGGGGCCGAGACTACGAGCAGTACTTC	CASSLEGGRDYEQYF
TRBV19	NA	TRBJ1-3	many	14	TGTGCCAGTAGCCTAACAGCCTCTGGAAACACCATATATTTT	CASSLTASGNTIYF
TRBV6-2/TRBV6-3	TRBD1	TRBJ1-5	many	19	TGTGCCAGCAGTTACGATTACGGGACAGGGGGTTTGGGCAATCAGCCCCAGCATTTT	CASSYDYGTGGLGNQPQHF